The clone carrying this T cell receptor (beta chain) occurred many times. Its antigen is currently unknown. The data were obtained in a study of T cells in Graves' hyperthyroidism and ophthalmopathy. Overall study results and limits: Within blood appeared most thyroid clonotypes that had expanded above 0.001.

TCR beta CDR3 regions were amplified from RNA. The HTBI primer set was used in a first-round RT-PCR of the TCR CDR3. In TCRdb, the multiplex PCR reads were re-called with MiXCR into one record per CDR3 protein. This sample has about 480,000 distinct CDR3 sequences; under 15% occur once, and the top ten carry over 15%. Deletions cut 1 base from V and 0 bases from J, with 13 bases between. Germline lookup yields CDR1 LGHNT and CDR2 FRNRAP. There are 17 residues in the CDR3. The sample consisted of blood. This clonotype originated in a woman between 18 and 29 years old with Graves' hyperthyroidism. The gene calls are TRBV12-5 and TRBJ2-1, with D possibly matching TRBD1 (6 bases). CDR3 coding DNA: TGTGCTAGTGGTTTGGAAGCTACAGGGAGCTCCTACAATGAGCAGTTCTTC. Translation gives CASGLEATGSSYNEQFF.